The 2 T cell receptor beta chains reported below all come from one sample, sequenced in a study of Ad26.COV2.S vaccination and SARS-CoV-2 variants. Documented treatment: around 19 received Ad26.COV2.S at low or high dose, single or two shots; about five received placebo; per-sample allocation not given. The investigators took samples on day 63 after the first vaccine or placebo injection. Clones were read by immunoSEQ multiplex PCR, and TCRdb kept only the in-frame ones, dropping some. Of 410,000 or so clones in the sample, about 93% were seen once. The sample consisted of peripheral blood, taken in a trial of Ad26.COV2.S vaccine versus placebo. Source of these receptors: a person between 18 and 65 years old who received the Ad26.COV2.S COVID-19 vaccine or a placebo.

The chain uses TRBV7-2 and TRBJ2-7, with 7 bases identical to TRBD2. V trimming: 6 bases; J trimming: 3 bases; junction bases outside the gene matches: 14. From germline, CDR1 is SGHTA and CDR2 FQGNSA. CDR3 length: 16 residues. The CDR3 reads CASSSSTGTKSYEQYF. The CDR3 DNA sequence: TGTGCCAGCAGTTCCTCTACCGGGACTAAAAGCTACGAGCAGTACTTC.

The gene calls are TRBV25-1 and TRBJ1-6; maybe TRBD1 (5 bases). There are 13 residues in the CDR3. The germline V gene has CDR1 MGHDK and CDR2 SYGVNS. V dropped 3 bases and J dropped 15 bases, with 15 bases sitting between them. Written as DNA, the CDR3 is TGTGCCAGCAGTGAGCTCACCGGGACCCACCTCCACTTT. Its protein is CASSELTGTHLHF.